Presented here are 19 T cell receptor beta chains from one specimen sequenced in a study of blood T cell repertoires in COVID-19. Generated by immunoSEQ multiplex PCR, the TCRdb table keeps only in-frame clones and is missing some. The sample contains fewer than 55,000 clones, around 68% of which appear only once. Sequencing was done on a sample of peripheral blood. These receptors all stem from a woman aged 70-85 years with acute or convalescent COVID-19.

The CDR3 protein is CASSSTSGFRTDTQYF. CDR3 in DNA: TGTGCCAGCAGCTCGACTAGCGGGTTTCGCACAGATACGCAGTATTTT. This chain uses TRBV5-4 with TRBJ2-3; 10 positions match TRBD2. The CDR3 loop spans 16 amino acids. Germline lookup yields CDR1 SGHNT and CDR2 YYREEE (reference sequence). V gave up 3 bases and J gave up 1 base; unmatched junction bases: 5.

The CDR3 bases are TGTGCCAGCAGCACCCCAGGAATTTCTGGGGCCAACGTCCTGACTTTC. Translating it yields CASSTPGISGANVLTF. The rearrangement links TRBV21-1 to TRBJ2-6; TRBD1 is taken as the D call from the table, unchecked against the DNA. TRBV21-1 is a pseudogene segment. This CDR3 spans 16 amino acids.

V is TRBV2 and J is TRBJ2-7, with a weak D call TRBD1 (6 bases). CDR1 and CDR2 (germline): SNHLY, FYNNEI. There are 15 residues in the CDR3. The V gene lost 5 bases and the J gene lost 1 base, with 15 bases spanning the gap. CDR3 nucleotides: TGTGCCAGCAGTCCGGACAGTTTCACTTCCTACGAGCAGTACTTC. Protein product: CASSPDSFTSYEQYF. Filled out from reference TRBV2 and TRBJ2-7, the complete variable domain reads EPEVTQTPSHQVTQMGQEVILRCVPISNHLYFYWYRQILGQKVEFLVSFYNNEISEKSEIFDDQFSVERPDGSNFTLKIRSTKLEDSAMYFCASSPDSFTSYEQYFGPGTRLTVT.

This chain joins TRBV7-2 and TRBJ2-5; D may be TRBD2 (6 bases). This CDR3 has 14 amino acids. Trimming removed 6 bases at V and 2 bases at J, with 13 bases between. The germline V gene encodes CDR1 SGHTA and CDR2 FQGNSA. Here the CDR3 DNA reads TGTGCCAGCAGGTTGTTTGGGGGGCAAGAGACCCAGTACTTC. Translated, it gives CASRLFGGQETQYF.

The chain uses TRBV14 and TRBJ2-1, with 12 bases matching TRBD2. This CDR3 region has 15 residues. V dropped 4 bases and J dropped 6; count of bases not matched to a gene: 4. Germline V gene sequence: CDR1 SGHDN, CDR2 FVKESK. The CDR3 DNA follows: TGTGCCAGCAGCCCACCGGGACTAGCGGGCAATGAGCAGTTCTTC. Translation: CASSPPGLAGNEQFF.

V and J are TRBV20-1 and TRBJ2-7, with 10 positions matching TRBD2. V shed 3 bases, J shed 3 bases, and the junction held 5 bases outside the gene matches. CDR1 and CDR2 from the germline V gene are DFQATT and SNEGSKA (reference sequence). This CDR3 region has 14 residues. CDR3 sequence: CSASLAGENYEQYF. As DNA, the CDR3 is TGCAGTGCTAGTCTAGCGGGAGAAAACTACGAGCAGTACTTC.

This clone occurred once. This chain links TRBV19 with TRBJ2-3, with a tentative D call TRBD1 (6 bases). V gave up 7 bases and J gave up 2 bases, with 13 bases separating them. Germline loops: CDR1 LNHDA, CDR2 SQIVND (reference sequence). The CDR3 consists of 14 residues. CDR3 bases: TGTGCCAGTAAGGGACACCTTTTCACAGATACGCAGTATTTT. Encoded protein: CASKGHLFTDTQYF.

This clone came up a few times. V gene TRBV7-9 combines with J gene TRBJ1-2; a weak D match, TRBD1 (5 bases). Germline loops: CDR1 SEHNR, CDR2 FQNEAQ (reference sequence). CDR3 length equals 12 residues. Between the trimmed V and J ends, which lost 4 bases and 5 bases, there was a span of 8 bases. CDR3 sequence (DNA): TGTGCCAGCAGCTCCGACAGTTATGGCTACACCTTC. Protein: CASSSDSYGYTF. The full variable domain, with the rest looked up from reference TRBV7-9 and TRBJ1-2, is DTGVSQNPRHKITKRGQNVTFRCDPISEHNRLYWYRQTLGQGPEFLTYFQNEAQLEKSRLLSDRFSAERPKGSFSTLEIQRTEQGDSAMYLCASSSDSYGYTFGSGTRLTVV.

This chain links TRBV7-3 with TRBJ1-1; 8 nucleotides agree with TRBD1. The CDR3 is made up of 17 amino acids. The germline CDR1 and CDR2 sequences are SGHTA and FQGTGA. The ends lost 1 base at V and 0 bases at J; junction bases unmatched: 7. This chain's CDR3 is CASSLRGQGDMNTEAFF. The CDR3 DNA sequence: TGTGCCAGCAGCTTAAGAGGACAGGGAGACATGAACACTGAAGCTTTCTTT. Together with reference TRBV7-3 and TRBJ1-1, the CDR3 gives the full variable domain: GAGVSQTPSNKVTEKGKYVELRCDPISGHTALYWYRQSLGQGPEFLIYFQGTGAADDSGLPNDRFFAVRPEGSVSTLKIQRTERGDSAVYLCASSLRGQGDMNTEAFFGQGTRLTVV.

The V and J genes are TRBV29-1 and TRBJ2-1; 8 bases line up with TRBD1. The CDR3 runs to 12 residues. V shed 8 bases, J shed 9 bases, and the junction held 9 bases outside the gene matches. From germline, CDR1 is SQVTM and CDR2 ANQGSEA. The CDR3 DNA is TGCAGCACGGATGACAGGGGACGTGAGCAGTTCTTC. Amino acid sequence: CSTDDRGREQFF.

The CDR3 sequence: CASSPTGNYGYTF. The CDR3 DNA follows: TGTGCCAGCTCCCCGACGGGTAACTATGGCTACACCTTC. This sequence joins TRBV18 and TRBJ1-2; D remains ambiguous. The V gene's germline CDR1 is KGHSH and CDR2 LQKENI. This CDR3 comprises 13 residues. The ends were cut back, 6 bases at V and 1 base at J, with 9 bases in the middle.

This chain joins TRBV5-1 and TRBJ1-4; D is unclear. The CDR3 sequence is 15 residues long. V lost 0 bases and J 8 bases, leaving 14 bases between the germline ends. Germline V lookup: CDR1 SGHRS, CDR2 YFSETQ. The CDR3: CASSLEAGRWEKLFF. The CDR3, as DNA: TGCGCCAGCAGCTTGGAAGCCGGGAGATGGGAAAAACTGTTTTTT.

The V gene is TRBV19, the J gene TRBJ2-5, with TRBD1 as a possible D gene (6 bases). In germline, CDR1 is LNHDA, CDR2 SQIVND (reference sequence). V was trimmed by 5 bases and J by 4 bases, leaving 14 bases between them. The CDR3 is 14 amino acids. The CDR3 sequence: CASSPSGDLETQYF. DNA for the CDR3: TGTGCCAGTAGTCCCTCAGGGGATTTAGAGACCCAGTACTTC.

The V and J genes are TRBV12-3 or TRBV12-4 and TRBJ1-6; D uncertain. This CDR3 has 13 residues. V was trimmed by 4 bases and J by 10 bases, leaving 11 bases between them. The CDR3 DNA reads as TGTGCCAGCAGTTCACACCTGAAATCACCCCTCCACTTT. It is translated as CASSSHLKSPLHF.

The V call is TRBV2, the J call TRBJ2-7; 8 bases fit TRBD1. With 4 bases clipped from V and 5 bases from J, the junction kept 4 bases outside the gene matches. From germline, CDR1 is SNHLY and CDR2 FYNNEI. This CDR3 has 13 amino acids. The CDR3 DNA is TGTGCCAGCAGTGCCGACAGGGGCGACGAGCAGTACTTC. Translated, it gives CASSADRGDEQYF.

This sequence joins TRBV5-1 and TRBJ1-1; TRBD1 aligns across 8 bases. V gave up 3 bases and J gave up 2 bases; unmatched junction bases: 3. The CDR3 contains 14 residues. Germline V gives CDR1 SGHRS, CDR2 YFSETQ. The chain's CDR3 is CASSSQGANTEAFF. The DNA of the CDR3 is TGCGCCAGCAGCTCTCAGGGGGCTAACACTGAAGCTTTCTTT.

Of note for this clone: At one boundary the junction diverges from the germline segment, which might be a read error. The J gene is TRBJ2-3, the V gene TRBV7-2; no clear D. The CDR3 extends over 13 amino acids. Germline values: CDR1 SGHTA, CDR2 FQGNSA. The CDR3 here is CASSVAYTDTQYF. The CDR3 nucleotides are TGTGCCAGCAGCGTAGCCTACACAGATACGCAGTATTTT.

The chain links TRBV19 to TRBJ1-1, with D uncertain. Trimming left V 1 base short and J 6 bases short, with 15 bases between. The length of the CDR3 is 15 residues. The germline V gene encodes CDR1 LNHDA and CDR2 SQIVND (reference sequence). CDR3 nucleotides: TGTGCCAGTAGTATAGGTGTCACCGGGAGGGCTGAAGCTTTCTTT. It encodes CASSIGVTGRAEAFF.

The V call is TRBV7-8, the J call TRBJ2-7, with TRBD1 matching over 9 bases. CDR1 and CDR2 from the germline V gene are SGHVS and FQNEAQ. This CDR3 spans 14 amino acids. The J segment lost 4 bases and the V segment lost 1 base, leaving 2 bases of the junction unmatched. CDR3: CASSLEGQGYEQYF. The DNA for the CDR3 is TGTGCCAGCAGCTTAGAGGGACAGGGTTACGAGCAGTACTTC.